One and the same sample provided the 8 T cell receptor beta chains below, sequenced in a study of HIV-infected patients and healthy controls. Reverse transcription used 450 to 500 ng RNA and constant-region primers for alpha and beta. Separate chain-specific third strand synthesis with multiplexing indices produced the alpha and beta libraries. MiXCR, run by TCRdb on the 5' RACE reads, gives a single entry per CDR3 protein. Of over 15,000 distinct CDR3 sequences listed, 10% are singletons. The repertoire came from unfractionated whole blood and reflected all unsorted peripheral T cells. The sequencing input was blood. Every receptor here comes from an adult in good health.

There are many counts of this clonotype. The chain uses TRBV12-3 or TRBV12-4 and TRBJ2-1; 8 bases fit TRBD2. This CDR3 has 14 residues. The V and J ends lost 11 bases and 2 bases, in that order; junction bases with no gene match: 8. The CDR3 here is CAVRGGRTYNEQFF. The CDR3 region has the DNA TGTGCCGTCCGGGGGGGCCGGACCTACAATGAGCAGTTCTTC.

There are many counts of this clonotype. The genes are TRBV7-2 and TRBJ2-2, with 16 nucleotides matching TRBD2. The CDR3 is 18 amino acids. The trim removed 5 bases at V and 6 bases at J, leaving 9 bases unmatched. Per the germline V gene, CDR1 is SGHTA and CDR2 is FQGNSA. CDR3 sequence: CASSPPGLAGGGAGELFF. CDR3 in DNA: TGTGCCAGCAGCCCACCGGGACTAGCGGGGGGGGGCGCCGGGGAGCTGTTTTTT.

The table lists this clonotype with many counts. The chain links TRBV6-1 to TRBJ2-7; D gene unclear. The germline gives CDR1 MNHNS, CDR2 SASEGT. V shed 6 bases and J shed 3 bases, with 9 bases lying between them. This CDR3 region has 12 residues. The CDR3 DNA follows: TGTGCCAGCAGGCCGGCTAGCTACGAGCAGTACTTC. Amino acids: CASRPASYEQYF.

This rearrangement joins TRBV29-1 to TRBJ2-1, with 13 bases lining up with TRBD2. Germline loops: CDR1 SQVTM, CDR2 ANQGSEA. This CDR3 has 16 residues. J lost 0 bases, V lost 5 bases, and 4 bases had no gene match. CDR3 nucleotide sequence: TGCAGCGTTACGGGACTAGCGGGGAGCTCCTACAATGAGCAGTTCTTC. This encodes CSVTGLAGSSYNEQFF.

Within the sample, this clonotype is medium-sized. DNA for the CDR3: TGCAGCGTCTTAGGGGGAGGAATTACCACCGGGGAGCTGTTTTTT. Its translation is CSVLGGGITTGELFF. V gene TRBV29-1 combines with J gene TRBJ2-2, with D perhaps given as TRBD1 or TRBD2 (6 bases each). CDR1 is SQVTM, CDR2 ANQGSEA, per germline. V was trimmed by 6 bases and J by 4 bases, leaving 18 bases between them. The CDR3 loop spans 15 amino acids.

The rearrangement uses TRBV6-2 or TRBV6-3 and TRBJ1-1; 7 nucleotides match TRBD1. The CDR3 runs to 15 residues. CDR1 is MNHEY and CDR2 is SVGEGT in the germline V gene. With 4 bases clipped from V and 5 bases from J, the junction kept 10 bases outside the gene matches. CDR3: CASSSGGGRRTEAFF. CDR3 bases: TGTGCCAGCAGTTCAGGGGGGGGGCGTAGGACTGAAGCTTTCTTT.

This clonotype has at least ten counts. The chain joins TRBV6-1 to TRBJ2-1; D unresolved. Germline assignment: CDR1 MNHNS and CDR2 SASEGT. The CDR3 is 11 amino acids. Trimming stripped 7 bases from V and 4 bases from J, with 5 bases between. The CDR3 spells CASIGYNEQFF. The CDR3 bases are TGTGCCAGCATCGGTTACAATGAGCAGTTCTTC.

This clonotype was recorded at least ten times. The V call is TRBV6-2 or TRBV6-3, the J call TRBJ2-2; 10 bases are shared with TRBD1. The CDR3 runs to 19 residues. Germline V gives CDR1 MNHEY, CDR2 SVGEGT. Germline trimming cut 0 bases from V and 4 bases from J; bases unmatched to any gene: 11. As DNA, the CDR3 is TGTGCCAGCAGTTACTCGAAACTCGGGACAGGGGATATCACCGGGGAGCTGTTTTTT. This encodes CASSYSKLGTGDITGELFF.